This TCR beta chain emerged from a study of cytomegalovirus exposure and HLA in healthy donors. Vbeta (60) and Jbeta (13) primers were used in the PCR. Produced via immunoSEQ multiplex PCR; TCRdb's table is partial and in-frame only. The table lists 150,000 to 200,000 clones, roughly 87% of them singletons. Trimming pared 1 base from V and 0 bases from J, leaving 16 bases between. Germline lookup yields CDR1 SGHTA and CDR2 FQGTGA. The CDR3 spans 18 residues. Study conclusions and caveats: Researchers reported in a later analysis that a missense DCLRE1C variant was tied to TCR beta V- and J-gene trimming. In presence/absence analyses, roughly uniform sequencing depth across donors was assumed.

Notes on this clone: What it binds is not known.

This sequence joins TRBV7-3 and TRBJ2-1; no firm D call. The material sequenced was PBMCs. This receptor was identified in a girl under two years old in good health and CMV-seronegative. CDR3 amino acids: CASSLSTHWRSSYNEQFF. In DNA, the CDR3 is TGTGCCAGCAGCTTAAGCACCCACTGGCGGAGCTCCTACAATGAGCAGTTCTTC.